The 16 T cell receptor beta chains listed next were all sequenced from one sample in a study of T cells after yellow fever vaccination. TCRdb re-derived calls from the 5' RACE reads in MiXCR, one entry per CDR3 protein. The data hold 250,000 to 350,000 distinct CDR3 sequences, with 6.8% observed a single time. The source material was PBMCs, sampled about 41 days after the first yellow fever vaccination. The source of these receptors is a man between 18 and 29 years old who received the YFV17D yellow fever vaccine.

V and J are TRBV19 and TRBJ1-1, with D maybe TRBD1 (5 bases). The CDR3 is 14 amino acids. The ends were cut back, 5 bases at V and 0 bases at J, with 10 bases in the middle. CDR1 is LNHDA, CDR2 SQIVND, per germline (reference sequence). This CDR3 is CASSVGPMNTEAFF. The CDR3 DNA reads TGTGCCAGTAGTGTGGGACCTATGAACACTGAAGCTTTCTTT.

There are a few counts of this clonotype. The chain couples TRBV7-2 to TRBJ1-1; D gene uncertain. CDR1 SGHTA and CDR2 FQGNSA come from the germline V gene. V was cut by 2 bases and J by 1 base, with 11 bases left in between. The CDR3 spans 15 residues. The CDR3 spells CASSLSVDRNTEAFF. Here the CDR3 DNA reads TGTGCCAGCAGCTTATCGGTGGATAGGAACACTGAAGCTTTCTTT.

V usage is TRBV27 and J usage is TRBJ2-6; D might be TRBD1 or TRBD2, each matching 6 bases. The CDR3 contains 17 residues. Deletions cut 2 bases from V and 2 bases from J, with 13 bases between. CDR1 is MNHEY and CDR2 is SMNVEV in the germline V gene (reference sequence). CDR3 nucleotides: TGTGCCAGCAGTTTAGGGGCAGGGGAGGCTGGGGCCAACGTCCTGACTTTC. Translated: CASSLGAGEAGANVLTF.

The V gene is TRBV20-1, the J gene TRBJ2-5; the D is unclear. V was pared by 1 base and J by 2 bases, with 5 bases between. Germline CDR1 is DFQATT and CDR2 is SNEGSKA (reference sequence). CDR3 length: 12 amino acids. The CDR3 here is CSARAKQETQYF. In DNA, the CDR3 is TGCAGTGCTAGAGCCAAGCAAGAGACCCAGTACTTC.

This clonotype was counted only a few times. The CDR3 DNA is TGTGCCAGCAGTGTGGTTGGGGAGACCCAGTACTTC. Its protein is CASSVVGETQYF. The gene calls are TRBV28 and TRBJ2-5, with unresolved D. Trimming took 5 bases from V and 5 from J, leaving 9 bases between them. The germline V gene encodes CDR1 MDHEN and CDR2 SYDVKM. The CDR3 runs 12 residues.

V and J are TRBV5-1 and TRBJ2-1, with D possibly being TRBD1 (6 bases). Germline V gene sequence: CDR1 SGHRS, CDR2 YFSETQ. This CDR3 spans 16 amino acids. V lost 3 bases and J lost 0, with 13 bases in between. The CDR3 DNA reads as TGCGCCAGCAGCTCAGGGGAATATAGCTCCTACAATGAGCAGTTCTTC. It translates to CASSSGEYSSYNEQFF.

There are a few counts of this clonotype. This rearrangement joins TRBV28 to TRBJ2-5, with D perhaps matching TRBD1 (6 bases). CDR1 and CDR2 from the germline V gene are MDHEN and SYDVKM. Between the trimmed V and J ends, which lost 5 bases and 6 bases, there was a span of 19 bases. The CDR3 consists of 15 residues. The CDR3, as DNA: TGTGCCAGCAGTCTCCCGACAGGTGGAGGAAAGACCCAGTACTTC. This encodes CASSLPTGGGKTQYF. The variable domain in full, with the rest retrieved from reference TRBV28 and TRBJ2-5, is DVKVTQSSRYLVKRTGEKVFLECVQDMDHENMFWYRQDPGLGLRLIYFSYDVKMKEKGDIPEGYSVSREKKERFSLILESASTNQTSMYLCASSLPTGGGKTQYFGPGTRLLVL.

The chain combines TRBV12-3 or TRBV12-4 with TRBJ2-3; 7 nucleotides agree with TRBD2. The V segment lost 6 bases and the J segment 2 bases; nucleotides outside the gene matches: 5. This CDR3 is built from 14 residues. CDR3 nucleotides: TGTGCCAGCAGCTCTAGCGGACTCACAGATACGCAGTATTTT. Residues: CASSSSGLTDTQYF.

The rearrangement joins TRBV11-2 to TRBJ2-7; TRBD1 might be the D (5 bases). V gave up 2 bases and J gave up 4 bases, with 15 bases separating them. The CDR3 sequence is 15 residues long. From germline, CDR1 is SGHAT and CDR2 FQNNGV. The CDR3 sequence: CASSLRPATAYEQYV. CDR3 nucleotides: TGTGCCAGCAGCTTACGACCGGCGACAGCATACGAGCAGTACGTC.

The chain joins TRBV12-3 or TRBV12-4 to TRBJ2-7, with D perhaps matching TRBD1 (5 bases). This CDR3 has 13 amino acids. The V gene lost 10 bases and the J gene lost 2 bases, with 15 bases spanning the gap. The CDR3: CANSNWTPYEQYF. CDR3 bases: TGTGCCAACAGCAATTGGACACCCTACGAGCAGTACTTC.

This clonotype came up a few times. V gene TRBV12-3 or TRBV12-4 combines with J gene TRBJ2-2; D uncertain. V was cut by 5 bases and J by 3 bases, with 10 bases left in between. The CDR3 extends over 14 amino acids. The CDR3 coding sequence is TGTGCCAGCAGTCCCGTCCCGTACACCGGGGAGCTGTTTTTT. It yields the protein CASSPVPYTGELFF.

Written as DNA, the CDR3 is TGTGCCAGTCGGCGAGCAGTCCAAGAGACCCAGTACTTC. It translates to CASRRAVQETQYF. The chain is built from TRBV2 and TRBJ2-5; D uncertain. Deletions cut 9 bases from V and 1 base from J, with 12 bases between. This CDR3 has 13 residues. CDR1 is SNHLY and CDR2 is FYNNEI in the germline V gene.

This clonotype has a count of ten or more. The chain combines TRBV18 with TRBJ1-1; TRBD1 is a possible D gene (5 bases). Germline V lookup: CDR1 KGHSH, CDR2 LQKENI. V lost 0 bases, J lost 6 bases, and 11 bases lay in between. The CDR3 runs 14 residues. Here the CDR3 DNA reads TGTGCCAGCTCACCACCCAGGGTAGAGCCTGAAGCTTTCTTT. It is translated as CASSPPRVEPEAFF.

This chain connects TRBV15 to TRBJ1-5, with a possible D match to TRBD1 (5 bases). This CDR3 is 17 amino acids long. The germline V gene has CDR1 LNHNV and CDR2 YYDKDF (reference sequence). Trimming took off 0 bases at V and 0 bases at J, with 12 bases between the two ends. The CDR3 coding sequence is TGTGCCACCAGCAGAGAAGGGACCCATTTTAGCAATCAGCCCCAGCATTTT. As protein: CATSREGTHFSNQPQHF.

The chain is built from TRBV5-1 and TRBJ1-6; 10 positions agree with TRBD1. The CDR3 runs 17 residues. The germline gives CDR1 SGHRS, CDR2 YFSETQ. The J segment lost 5 bases and the V segment lost 4 bases, leaving 9 bases of the junction unmatched. CDR3: CASSPAPGQGNNSPLHF. CDR3 in DNA: TGCGCCAGCAGCCCGGCTCCGGGACAGGGGAATAATTCACCCCTCCACTTT.

This clonotype was detected ten times or more. The gene calls are TRBV4-1 and TRBJ2-3; the D is unclear. Germline CDR1 MGHRA, CDR2 YSYEKL. Trimming pared 1 base from V and 6 bases from J, leaving 14 bases between. The CDR3 length is 15 residues. DNA for the CDR3: TGCGCCAGCAGCCAAGTAGGCCAGACGTTTGATACGCAGTATTTT. The encoded protein is CASSQVGQTFDTQYF.